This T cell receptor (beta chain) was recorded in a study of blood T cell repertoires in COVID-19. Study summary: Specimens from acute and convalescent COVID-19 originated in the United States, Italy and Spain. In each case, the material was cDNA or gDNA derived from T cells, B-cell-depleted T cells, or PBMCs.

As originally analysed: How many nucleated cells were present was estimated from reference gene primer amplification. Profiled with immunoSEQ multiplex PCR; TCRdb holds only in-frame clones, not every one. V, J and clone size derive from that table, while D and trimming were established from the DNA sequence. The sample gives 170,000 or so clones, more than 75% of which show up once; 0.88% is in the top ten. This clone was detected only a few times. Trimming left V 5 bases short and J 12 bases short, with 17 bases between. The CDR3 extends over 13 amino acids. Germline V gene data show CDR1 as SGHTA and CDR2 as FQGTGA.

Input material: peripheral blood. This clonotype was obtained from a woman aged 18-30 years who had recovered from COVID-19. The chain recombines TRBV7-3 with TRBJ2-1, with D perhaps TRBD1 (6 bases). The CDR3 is CASSPDRLRVQFF. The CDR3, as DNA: TGTGCCAGCAGCCCGGACAGACTTAGGGTGCAGTTCTTC.